This TCR beta chain originates from a study of cytomegalovirus exposure and HLA in healthy donors (dated by TCRdb to the late 2010s). A note on the overall study: In an earlier analysis of several hundred of the donors, under 300 Gb of sequence data and roughly 100 million unique TCR beta sequences from roughly 190 million T cells were reported. In a later genetic analysis, genome-wide SNP genotypes for about 65% of the roughly 700 donors were used, and that subset was treated as a discovery cohort. An earlier analysis of approximately 580 of the donors used high-throughput TCR beta sequencing to judge whether each TCR beta V gene segment behaved as functional or pseudogenic. Both class I and class II loci were covered by HLA typing, at four-digit resolution. Because of strong linkage in the cohort, 4 to 6 DR-DQ haplotypes were treated as single units for association and clustering. The number of donors typed differed by locus, with 629-630 for A, B, C, DRB1 and DQB1, more than 500 for DQA1, some 570 for DPA1, and some 470 for DPB1. Donor age, sex, ethnicity and CMV serostatus were compiled alongside the repertoire data. In the later analysis, no new phenotypic data were used to find candidate immune exposures; instead, reliance was placed on TCR beta sequences and their occurrence across donors. A later analysis re-examined previously published TCR beta repertoires from several hundred donors and added high-resolution HLA genotyping to investigate patterns of TCR occurrence. To predict cytomegalovirus infection status, the study combined high-throughput TCR immunosequencing, statistical association of individual TCRs with disease status, and machine learning. Besides the first cohort of around 700 subjects, a separate validation cohort made up of over a hundred different subjects was used. An early release covering roughly 600 HLA-typed donors comprised around 300 gigabases of sequencing data and 85 million to 100 million unique TCR sequences. The T cell repertoires of around 670 subjects were profiled by immunosequencing and related to cytomegalovirus serostatus. The genetic ancestry cluster associated with self-reported Caucasian donors included about 81% of the roughly 360 genotyped donors. All discovery cohort repertoires had been generated on a single sequencing platform. The aim of the study was to test whether cataloging public T cell receptors could identify signatures of past pathogen exposure. Across around 400 genotyped donors of the cohort, an average of about 240,000 unique TCR beta nucleotide sequences per donor were sequenced, and roughly a sixth of those sequences were non-productive.

Findings and caveats that apply to the study as a whole: CMV serostatus was the only immune exposure information available for the cohort. Because counts were too low, some 17 rarely observed V segments, including chromosome 9 orphons, were excluded from the earlier analysis of 587 of the donors. Compared with equally common non-associated chains, HLA-associated TCR beta chains in a later analysis were more clonally expanded and had lower generation probabilities. A further reported finding was that TCR beta sequences accurately predicted the HLA-A and HLA-B alleles for most subjects in the first cohort. It was suggested by the authors that the approach could potentially be generalized to other disease states and immunological phenotypes. The classifier was reported to diagnose cytomegalovirus status with high specificity and sensitivity in both the original cohort and the validation cohort. HLA typing was unavailable for some donors at each locus, so association tests used only the typed subset. In this cohort, only TCR beta chains were sequenced, and detectable features were limited by the absence of alpha or paired-chain data. In a later analysis, most CMV-associated TCR beta chains were found to appear HLA-restricted, with HLA associations seemingly driven largely by CMV exposure. Roughly uniform sequencing depth across donors was assumed in presence/absence analyses, although this assumption may not hold. A cluster of highly shared sequence variants was judged likely to be a technical artifact of the sequencing pipeline. According to a later genetic analysis, donors in an Asian-associated ancestry cluster had fewer N-insertions in productive TCRs than the approximately 630-donor mean. A later analysis found that TCR association rates varied across HLA loci, with DRB1 alleles showing the most associated TCRs and HLA-C alleles the fewest. In a later analysis, several top co-occurrence clusters were reported to appear linked to parvovirus B19, influenza, CMV and Epstein-Barr virus. When HLA alleles, especially DR and DQ, strongly co-occurred, attributing TCR associations to individual alleles was difficult. A later genetic analysis associated a missense DCLRE1C variant with V-gene and J-gene trimming of TCR beta chains, and an independent cohort replicated the association. An earlier analysis of approximately 540 of the donors showed that most TCR beta V segments appeared in productive rearrangements either about 87% or about 30% of the time, which broadly matched IMGT annotations. Specific HLA alleles were associated with 15,000 to 20,000 TCR beta sequences at a false discovery rate of 0.05 in a later analysis. Most TCR sequences were seen in very few donors, while some public TCRs were found in many individuals. The study listed over 150 TCR beta chains as associated with cytomegalovirus. Some IMGT-functional V segments, including TRBV6-2 and TRBV6-3, could not be distinguished by the 87-base-pair reads and were therefore excluded. In vitro tests confirmed that a few of the cytomegalovirus-associated TCR beta chains recognize cytomegalovirus antigens. Linkage disequilibrium might explain the correlated functional status among segregating V segments, but an unknown experimental factor could not be ruled out.

About this clone: This clone's antigen is unknown. The sample holds no much larger clone one base away, and base qualities are not on file.

The library was prepared using the immunoSEQ multiplex PCR assay. For the multiplex PCR, a mixture combining 60 forward primers for TCR Vbeta segments and 13 reverse primers for TCR Jbeta segments was used. Amplification of the CDR3 region of rearranged TCR beta genes was performed with a multiplex PCR assay on genomic DNA. On the Illumina HiSeq System, the amplified TCR beta libraries were sequenced as 87-base-pair reads. The original methods were these. A later analysis counted approximately 74 million unique TCR beta chains across the 550 to 800 repertoires, and 10 million to 12 million of these chains were shared by at least two donors. Raw reads were error-corrected and collapsed into unique sequences by a nearest-neighbor algorithm in which closely related sequences were merged to remove PCR and sequencing errors. V, D and J gene segments were assigned by aligning CDR3 sequences to IMGT reference sequences. Each retained sequence needed at least a six-nucleotide match to both a V gene segment and a J gene segment. A rearrangement was called productive if the CDR3 had no stop codons and remained in frame with V and J, and every other rearrangement was called non-productive. Following IMGT convention, CDR3 was defined as the stretch from the second conserved V-encoded cysteine to the conserved J-encoded phenylalanine. The earlier analysis of a few hundred of the donors excluded sequences that lacked an unambiguous match to a single V gene segment. In an earlier analysis of almost 600 of the donors, a V segment was called functional when productive rearrangements were above 56.7%, and segregating when the standard deviation between donors exceeded 5%. A statistical classification framework was built to diagnose cytomegalovirus status from the catalog of TCR beta chain sequences. A later analysis assigned V and J genes by comparing TCR nucleotide sequences with IMGT/GENE-DB human TR gene sequences. A later analysis assigned CDR3 sequences and most-parsimonious VDJ recombination scenarios with the TCRdist pipeline. In a later analysis, each TCR beta chain was defined by its CDR3 amino acid sequence together with its V-gene family, and reads lacking a unique V-gene family were excluded. A later analysis removed 500 to 600 highly shared, low-generation-probability nucleotide sequences to deal with suspected cross-contamination and a sequencing artifact. For each public chain, a later analysis derived a clonal expansion index from normalized ranks of inferred template counts within each repertoire. In a later analysis, generation probabilities were computed using a VDJ recombination model fitted to out-of-frame rearrangements, and the results were checked against IGoR. A later analysis scored TCR-TCR, TCR-HLA and TCR-CMV co-occurrence with hypergeometric tests, applying a repertoire-size bias correction to TCR pairs. False discovery rates were estimated in a later analysis by permuting HLA or CMV assignments 20 times. In a later analysis, co-occurring TCRs were grouped using DBSCAN, and TCRdist sequence similarity was added for clustering within HLA-allele-positive subsets. For co-occurrence clustering, repertoires with fewer than 30,000 or more than 120,000 public chains were excluded, along with a handful of repertoires with anomalous nucleotide sharing. Drawn from immuneACCESS, this table holds only the in-frame rearrangements with V and J called that TCRdb kept. Clones are partly lost; checked studies trace under half to an unresolved V gene and leave the rest unexplained. Clonal size and the V and J genes are those of that table, whereas D and trimming came from the DNA. This sample is represented by about 130,000 clones; around 82% of them were singletons. The biggest ten clones account for roughly 3.5% of the sample.

The cohort was made up of hundreds of healthy bone marrow donors. All cohort members were sampled while nominally healthy, although unrecorded immune exposures were likely present. The donor was CMV seronegative and was included in the group of a few hundred seronegative cohort members. A peripheral blood sample was provided by each donor, and peripheral blood mononuclear cells were used for TCR beta sequencing. The Qiagen DNeasy Blood Extraction Kit was used to extract genomic DNA from the blood cell samples. Including the terminal cysteine and phenylalanine, the CDR3 comprises 14 residues. The only DNA kept is the CDR3, 42 bases in frame from the first base. V is pared back by 7 bases and J by 0 bases, with 12 bases lying between the germline termini. CDR1 and CDR2 are read off the germline V gene (reference sequence) as GTSNPN and SVGIG.

Sequencing used PBMCs. The chain is made from TRBV30 and TRBJ1-4, with the D gene too uncertain to name. This clonotype was obtained from a middle-aged man in good health and CMV-seronegative. CDR3 protein: CASPDSSTNEKLFF. In nucleotide form, the sequence is TGTGCCTCCCCGGACTCCTCAACTAATGAAAAACTGTTTTTT. Extended through the reference TRBV30 and TRBJ1-4 proteins, this CDR3 yields the full variable domain: SQTIHQWPATLVQPVGSPLSLECTVEGTSNPNLYWYRQAAGRGLQLLFYSVGIGQISSEVPQNLSASRPQDRQFILSSKKLLLSDSGFYLCASPDSSTNEKLFFGSGTQLSVL.